Shown below are 16 T cell receptor beta chains from a single sample sequenced in a study of control samples from healthy donors and cancer patients. Profiled with immunoSEQ multiplex PCR; TCRdb holds only in-frame clones, not every one. This sample has around 150,000 clones, with approximately 94% found just once. Sequencing used blood. The receptors stem from a middle-aged woman in good health.

The chain carries TRBV10-3 and TRBJ1-5; D is possibly TRBD1 (6 bases). V lost 3 bases to trimming and J lost 6 bases, with 12 bases between them. The germline V gene encodes CDR1 ENHRY and CDR2 SYGVKD. CDR3 length: 14 amino acids. The CDR3 DNA follows: TGTGCCATCAGTGATTCGGGGGGCGGTCAGCCCCAGCATTTT. This codes for CAISDSGGGQPQHF.

The rearrangement uses TRBV7-3 and TRBJ2-2; D uncertain. Trimming removed 0 bases at V and 4 bases at J, with 9 bases between. Germline V CDR1 and CDR2: SGHTA, FQGTGA. The CDR3 length is 15 residues. The DNA for the CDR3 is TGTGCCAGCAGCTTAACGGCCAGGTTCACCGGGGAGCTGTTTTTT. Its translation is CASSLTARFTGELFF.

The chain joins TRBV12-3 or TRBV12-4 to TRBJ1-2, with unresolved D. Trimming removed 1 base at V and 8 bases at J, with 8 bases between. The CDR3 contains 12 residues. The CDR3 reads CASSLDLSGYTF. Here the CDR3 DNA reads TGTGCCAGCAGTTTAGACCTGAGCGGCTACACCTTC.

The J gene is TRBJ1-2, the V gene TRBV29-1, with unresolved D. Germline V gene data show CDR1 as SQVTM and CDR2 as ANQGSEA. The CDR3 has 14 amino acids. The V end was cut by 2 bases, the J end by 0 bases, with 10 bases between. The chain's CDR3 is CSVEPRLTNYGYTF. For the CDR3, the DNA is TGCAGCGTTGAACCACGACTAACTAACTATGGCTACACCTTC.

This clone was observed a few times. The genes are TRBV6-1 and TRBJ1-2, with a weak D call TRBD1 (5 bases). Germline V gives CDR1 MNHNS, CDR2 SASEGT. The CDR3 contains 15 residues. V was cut by 0 bases and J by 8 bases, with 16 bases left in between. The CDR3 sequence: CASSEAHRRVGGYTF. In nucleotides, the CDR3 is TGTGCCAGCAGTGAAGCGCACAGGAGAGTGGGCGGCTACACCTTC.

The chain recombines TRBV6-5 with TRBJ2-7; possibly TRBD1 for D (6 bases). The CDR3 covers 13 residues. Germline CDR1 is MNHEY and CDR2 is SVGAGI. Trimming left V 8 bases short and J 2 bases short, with 13 bases between. The DNA of the CDR3 is TGTGCCAGCGGCTCAGGGGAGACCTACGAGCAGTACTTC. Protein: CASGSGETYEQYF.

The rearrangement uses TRBV19 and TRBJ1-4, with 7 bases identical to TRBD1. The CDR3 extends over 16 amino acids. Germline V CDR1 and CDR2: LNHDA, SQIVND (reference sequence). With V trimmed by 3 bases and J by 7 bases, 11 bases remained unmatched. CDR3 protein: CASSITRRGPGEKLFF. The DNA for the CDR3 is TGTGCCAGTAGTATTACCAGGAGGGGGCCAGGTGAAAAACTGTTTTTT.

The chain employs TRBV5-6 and TRBJ2-7; TRBD1 matches at 9 bases. Trimming cost V 8 bases and J 3 bases; bases outside gene matches: 6. Germline V gene sequence: CDR1 SGHDT, CDR2 YYEEEE. The CDR3 length is 13 residues. CDR3 protein: CASQTGGRYEQYF. For the CDR3, the DNA is TGTGCCAGTCAGACAGGGGGACGCTACGAGCAGTACTTC.

The rearrangement uses TRBV27 and TRBJ1-5; D call uncertain. The germline gives CDR1 MNHEY, CDR2 SMNVEV (reference sequence). The V and J ends lost 6 bases and 1 base respectively, with 13 bases between them. The CDR3 extends over 15 amino acids. As DNA, the CDR3 is TGTGCCAGCAGGAGAGAGGATGGGAGCAATCAGCCCCAGCATTTT. It yields the protein CASRREDGSNQPQHF.

The chain has TRBV5-8 and TRBJ2-1, with D possibly TRBD1 on 6 matching bases. The CDR3 consists of 15 residues. Germline CDR1 is SGHTS and CDR2 is YDEGEE. Trimming shortened V by 4 bases and J by 1 base, and 12 bases separated the two germline ends. CDR3: CASSLGTGSYNEQFF. The CDR3 DNA reads TGTGCCAGCAGCCTTGGAACAGGGTCCTACAATGAGCAGTTCTTC.

The CDR3 coding sequence is TGTGCCAGTAGTATCTTGGCAGACACTAACTATGGCTACACCTTC. Amino acid sequence: CASSILADTNYGYTF. J is TRBJ1-2 and V is TRBV19; D remains unclear. The V gene's germline CDR1 is LNHDA and CDR2 SQIVND (reference sequence). The CDR3 has 15 amino acids. Trimming left V 3 bases short and J 0 bases short, with 11 bases between.

The V and J genes are TRBV19 and TRBJ1-5; tentatively, D is TRBD1 (6 bases). CDR1 and CDR2 (germline): LNHDA, SQIVND (reference sequence). The V and J ends lost 2 bases and 5 bases respectively, with 10 bases between them. This CDR3 region has 14 residues. CDR3 sequence: CASSIRGSDQPQHF. For the CDR3, the DNA is TGTGCCAGTAGTATAAGGGGGTCCGATCAGCCCCAGCATTTT.

This chain uses TRBV6-2 or TRBV6-3 with TRBJ1-1; D is unclear. With 2 bases removed from V and 0 bases from J, the gap between germline ends came to 7 bases. The CDR3 runs to 14 residues. Germline V gives CDR1 MNHEY, CDR2 SVGEGT. This chain's CDR3 is CASSYAGMNTEAFF. The CDR3 DNA reads TGTGCCAGCAGTTACGCCGGGATGAACACTGAAGCTTTCTTT.

The rearrangement uses TRBV6-5 and TRBJ1-6; D remains ambiguous. Deletions cut 6 bases from V and 10 bases from J, with 10 bases between. This CDR3 contains 12 residues. Per germline, CDR1 MNHEY and CDR2 SVGAGI. CDR3 sequence (DNA): TGTGCCAGCAGGGACTTCGACTCACCCCTCCACTTT. Protein sequence: CASRDFDSPLHF.

V and J are TRBV10-1 and TRBJ2-3; 13 positions match TRBD2. J lost 6 bases, V lost 1 base, and 10 bases had no gene match. This CDR3 region has 18 residues. Germline loops: CDR1 WNHNN, CDR2 SYGVQD (reference sequence). CDR3: CASSEYGTSGNIMDTQYF. CDR3 in DNA: TGCGCCAGCAGTGAGTACGGGACTAGCGGGAACATAATGGATACGCAGTATTTT.

The gene calls are TRBV12-3 or TRBV12-4 and TRBJ1-6; D is perhaps TRBD1 (5 bases). The CDR3 sequence is 13 residues long. V lost 7 bases and J 8 bases, leaving 12 bases between the germline ends. CDR3 region: CASTPTGDSPLHF. CDR3 nucleotide sequence: TGTGCCAGCACTCCAACGGGGGATTCACCCCTCCACTTT.